This T cell receptor beta chain was found in a study of spatial heterogeneity in lung cancer. Study-wide results and limits: At tumor resection, ubiquitous expanded TCRs were detected in blood more often than later.

By frequency in the sample, this clonotype is medium-sized. Its antigen is unidentified. TCRdb re-derived calls from the 5' RACE reads in MiXCR, one entry per CDR3 protein. Of approximately 11,000 distinct CDR3 sequences listed, approximately 6.3% were seen once; the top ten hold 25% to 35%. The V end was cut by 6 bases, the J end by 0 bases, with 12 bases between. This CDR3 comprises 15 residues. CDR1 and CDR2 (germline): MDHEN, SYDVKM. Time point here: sample taken at primary tumor resection. The donors comprised about 70 untreated early-stage non-small cell lung cancer patients. The sample in question was PBMCs, obtained at surgery. The chain has TRBV28 and TRBJ2-1; no firm D call. The sequence was obtained from a male donor with early-stage non-small cell lung cancer. The CDR3 loop is CASREYPSSYNEQFF. The DNA of the CDR3 is TGTGCCAGCAGAGAATACCCTAGCTCCTACAATGAGCAGTTCTTC.